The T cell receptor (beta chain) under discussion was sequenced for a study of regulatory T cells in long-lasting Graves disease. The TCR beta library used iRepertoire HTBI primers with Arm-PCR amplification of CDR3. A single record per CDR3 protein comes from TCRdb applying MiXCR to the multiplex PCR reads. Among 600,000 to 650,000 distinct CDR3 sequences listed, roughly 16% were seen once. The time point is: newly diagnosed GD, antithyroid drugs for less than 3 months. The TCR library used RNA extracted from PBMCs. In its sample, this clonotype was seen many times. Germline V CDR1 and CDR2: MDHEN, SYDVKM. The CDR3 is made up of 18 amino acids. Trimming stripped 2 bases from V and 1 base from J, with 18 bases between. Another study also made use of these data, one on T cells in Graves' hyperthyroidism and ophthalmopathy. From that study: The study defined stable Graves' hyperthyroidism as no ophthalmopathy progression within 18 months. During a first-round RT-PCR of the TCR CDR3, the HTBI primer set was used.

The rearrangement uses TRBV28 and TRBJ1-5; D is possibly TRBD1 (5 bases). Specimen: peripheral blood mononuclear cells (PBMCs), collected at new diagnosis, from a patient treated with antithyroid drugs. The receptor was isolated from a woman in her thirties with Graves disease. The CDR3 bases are TGTGCCAGCAGTTTAAGTATTAGGGAGGAGGGGAGCAATCAGCCCCAGCATTTT. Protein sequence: CASSLSIREEGSNQPQHF.